Listed below are T cell receptor beta chains from one sample, sequenced in a study of T cells after yellow fever vaccination. A single record per CDR3 protein comes from TCRdb applying MiXCR to the 5' RACE reads. The sample includes approximately 120,000 distinct CDR3 sequences, about 8.4% of them seen just once. The starting material was CD8+ T cells sorted from PBMCs, obtained on the day of the yellow fever booster vaccination. Receptor source: a man between 18 and 29 years old who received the YFV17D yellow fever vaccine. Both conserved end residues are trimmed from each CDR3. For some rows the clone size is stated as once, few or many, or as a class when expanded; others skip it.

TRBV12-3/TRBV12-4,10,-,ASSSHSVIQY
TRBV3-1,15,many,ASSSLPLGQITDTQY
TRBV10-3,13,-,AISQGRNINTEAF
TRBV6-2/TRBV6-3,10,many,ASSYAHNEQF
TRBV7-9,13,many,ASTPRQMNTGELF
TRBV11-2,16,few,ASSFQGTSGGAGNEQF
TRBV4-1,14,-,ASSHQLERNTGELF
TRBV15,9,few,ATSRAETQY
TRBV4-3,16,few,ASSQDPRGTGPNTEAF
TRBV7-9,15,few,ASSRTSGGDGTDTQY
TRBV3-1,16,-,ASSQVTRGPWYTGELF
TRBV7-9,16,-,ASSLLAGTSPSTDTQY
TRBV7-9,12,few,ASRIGAGANVLT
TRBV2,14,few,ASSEGTGLGNTEAF
TRBV6-5,16,many,ASSYSSSGGLSQETQY
TRBV15,14,-,ATSRDRTASHYGYT
TRBV21-1,10,-,ASGGGHEKLF
TRBV7-9,13,few,ASSAQLSGTGELF
TRBV12-3/TRBV12-4,10,many,ASSSGATEAF
TRBV4-3,13,-,ASSPSGTSGDTQY
TRBV6-2/TRBV6-3,18,-,ASSYTPDRPTRRVNTEAF
TRBV10-3,12,medium-sized,AIMRDTTGNTIY
TRBV20-1,15,-,SARGRGDREPGNTIY